This T cell receptor (beta chain) was sequenced in a study of graft-versus-host responses after intestinal transplantation. Overall study: Recipients underwent multivisceral, liver-intestinal, or isolated intestinal transplants. Whole-study findings and limits: High graft-versus-host to host-versus-graft T cell clonal ratios marked allografts of patients with graft-donor macrochimerism.

A word on this clone: Its target is not known.

TCRdb keeps only in-frame clones here, not all; method: immunoSEQ multiplex PCR. The repertoire holds about 25,000 clones, 82% seen once, with over 0.75% in the top ten. The length of the CDR3 is 11 residues. Germline V gene sequence: CDR1 MNHNS, CDR2 SASEGT. The V gene lost 10 bases and the J gene lost 15 bases, with 20 bases spanning the gap. The specimen comprised unstimulated CD8+ T cells sorted from spleen or lymph node cells, sampled before transplant. The J gene is TRBJ2-3, the V gene TRBV6-1, with D perhaps matching TRBD2 (6 bases). This receptor was obtained from a human donor who was the organ donor for an intestinal transplant. The CDR3 spells CATRQDGREYF. Written as DNA, the CDR3 is TGTGCCACCCGTCAGGATGGGCGGGAATATTTT.